These 27 T cell receptor beta chains came from one sample sequenced in a study of response to subunit inactivated influenza vaccine. Using its own MiXCR run on the RT-PCR reads, TCRdb lists one record per CDR3 protein. The sample consists of roughly 500,000 distinct CDR3 sequences, under 30% of them appearing once. These data were also filed under a second study, of T cells expressing NK-cell markers. That publication notes: 5'RACE template switching built TCR beta cDNA with unique molecular identifiers.

The source was CD4+ T cells sorted from PBMCs, collected 11 to 12 days after vaccination. The receptors were sampled from a man between 45 and 60 years old who received an inactivated influenza vaccine.

This clonotype was observed many times. The CDR3 sequence is CASSPNTEAFF. The CDR3 nucleotides are TGTGCCAGCAGCCCCAACACTGAAGCTTTCTTT. The rearrangement links TRBV28 to TRBJ1-1; no clear D. Germline V lookup: CDR1 MDHEN, CDR2 SYDVKM. The germline V and J ends were trimmed by 6 bases and 2 bases, with 4 bases remaining between them. The CDR3 totals 11 residues.

The chain is built from TRBV6-2 or TRBV6-3 and TRBJ2-7, with 11 bases matching TRBD1. Trimming at V came to 6 bases and at J to 6 bases, leaving 16 bases not matched to a gene. Germline loops: CDR1 MNHEY, CDR2 SVGEGT. The CDR3 covers 17 residues. As DNA, the CDR3 is TGTGCCAGCAGCGAGACCCCAATCCGGGACAGGGGGTTCGAGCAGTACTTC. Protein: CASSETPIRDRGFEQYF.

This clonotype was picked up a small number of times. This rearrangement joins TRBV7-7 to TRBJ1-5; D is ambiguous. V lost 5 bases, J lost 2 bases, and 7 bases lay in between. Germline CDR1 reads SSHAT; CDR2 reads FNYEAQ (reference sequence). CDR3 length: 13 amino acids. CDR3 in amino acids: CASSQTRNQPQHF. Here the CDR3 DNA reads TGTGCCAGCAGCCAAACCCGCAATCAGCCCCAGCATTTT.

This clonotype showed up just a few times. The chain joins TRBV12-3 or TRBV12-4 to TRBJ2-1; 13 bases map to TRBD2. The CDR3 is 22 residues long. The V segment lost 1 base and the J segment 0 bases; nucleotides outside the gene matches: 15. This CDR3 is CASSLGVKGGLAGWSSYNEQFF. CDR3 bases: TGTGCCAGCAGTTTAGGGGTGAAGGGGGGACTAGCGGGGTGGAGCTCCTACAATGAGCAGTTCTTC.

This clonotype was counted a few times. The V call is TRBV6-2 or TRBV6-3, the J call TRBJ2-7; D remains unclear. Germline CDR1 reads MNHEY; CDR2 reads SVGEGT. This CDR3 is 15 amino acids long. V was cut by 8 bases and J by 4 bases, with 21 bases left in between. CDR3 amino acids: CASCKTSSKMYEQYF. The CDR3 region has the DNA TGTGCCAGCTGTAAAACTTCCTCGAAGATGTACGAGCAGTACTTC.

The chain uses TRBV20-1 and TRBJ2-5, with 7 bases lining up with TRBD2. CDR3 size: 15 residues. With 2 bases clipped from V and 5 bases from J, the junction kept 11 bases outside the gene matches. Germline CDR1 reads DFQATT; CDR2 reads SNEGSKA (reference sequence). CDR3 amino acids: CSARPQRGPWETQYF. Written as DNA, the CDR3 is TGCAGTGCTAGACCTCAGCGGGGACCTTGGGAGACCCAGTACTTC.

This clonotype was found a few times. This clone may be a read error of a much larger clone one base away. The chain combines TRBV28 with TRBJ2-2; no clear D gene. This CDR3 region has 13 residues. Trimming took off 5 bases at V and 1 base at J, with 5 bases between the two ends. CDR1 is MDHEN and CDR2 is SYDVKM in the germline V gene. This CDR3 is CASSIGNTGELFF. In DNA, the CDR3 is TGTGCCAGCAGTATAGGGAACACCGGGGAGCTGTTTTTT.

CDR3 protein: CASTLTRGTDTQYF. Written as DNA, the CDR3 is TGTGCCAGCACCTTGACTAGGGGTACAGATACGCAGTATTTT. The chain has TRBV12-3 or TRBV12-4 and TRBJ2-3; D might be TRBD2 (6 bases). Trimming shortened V by 7 bases and J by 3 bases, and 14 bases separated the two germline ends. The CDR3 consists of 14 residues.

The chain recombines TRBV19 with TRBJ1-1; the D is unclear. The CDR3 runs 11 residues. The V end was cut by 6 bases, the J end by 4 bases, with 6 bases between. Germline V gene sequence: CDR1 LNHDA, CDR2 SQIVND (reference sequence). CDR3 sequence (DNA): TGTGCCAGTAGCGTGGTCACTGAAGCTTTCTTT. Translating it yields CASSVVTEAFF.

This clonotype was detected only a few times. The chain joins TRBV7-2 to TRBJ2-7; the D is unclear. The V gene lost 4 bases and the J gene lost 0 bases, with 10 bases spanning the gap. Germline lookup yields CDR1 SGHTA and CDR2 FQGNSA. This CDR3 comprises 14 residues. The CDR3 sequence: CASSSARLSYEQYF. As DNA, the CDR3 is TGTGCCAGCAGCTCCGCCAGGCTCTCCTACGAGCAGTACTTC.

This sequence joins TRBV15 and TRBJ2-5; weak D call: TRBD1 (5 bases). V lost 7 bases to trimming and J lost 4 bases, with 10 bases between them. This CDR3 has 12 amino acids. The germline V gene encodes CDR1 LNHNV and CDR2 YYDKDF (reference sequence). DNA of the CDR3: TGTGCCACCACCCAGGGTACAGAGACCCAGTACTTC. Translation: CATTQGTETQYF.

V is TRBV6-5 and J is TRBJ2-1; 10 nucleotides align to TRBD2. V gave up 0 bases and J gave up 0 bases; unmatched junction bases: 8. CDR1 and CDR2 from the germline V gene are MNHEY and SVGAGI. CDR3 length: 19 amino acids. CDR3: CASSYSGSGGQSSYNEQFF. The CDR3 nucleotides read TGTGCCAGCAGTTACTCGGGTAGCGGGGGGCAAAGCTCCTACAATGAGCAGTTCTTC.

The chain carries TRBV12-3 or TRBV12-4 and TRBJ1-5; the D gene is possibly TRBD1 (6 bases). CDR3 length equals 14 residues. The V and J ends lost 4 bases and 6 bases respectively, with 13 bases between them. CDR3 protein: CASSSGTGSQPQHF. The CDR3 coding sequence is TGTGCCAGCAGTTCTGGAACAGGGAGTCAGCCCCAGCATTTT.

V is TRBV11-2 and J is TRBJ1-2; D is uncertain. The germline V and J ends were trimmed by 0 bases and 6 bases, with 14 bases remaining between them. The CDR3 is made up of 15 amino acids. Germline V CDR1 and CDR2: SGHAT, FQNNGV. CDR3 nucleotide sequence: TGTGCCAGCAGCTTAGATCTGGTCGGACCTCATGGCTACACCTTC. Protein: CASSLDLVGPHGYTF.

J is TRBJ2-7 and V is TRBV3-1; possibly TRBD2 for D (6 bases). Germline V CDR1 and CDR2: LGHDT, YNNKEL (reference sequence). The V end was cut by 0 bases, the J end by 5 bases, with 14 bases between. CDR3 length: 15 amino acids. The CDR3 spells CASSQEQLAANEQYF. DNA of the CDR3: TGTGCCAGCAGCCAAGAACAACTAGCTGCCAACGAGCAGTACTTC.

This clonotype has more than one count but fewer than ten. The chain has TRBV7-2 and TRBJ1-1; D gene uncertain. The CDR3 runs to 11 residues. Germline CDR1 SGHTA, CDR2 FQGNSA. Trimming took off 5 bases at V and 11 bases at J, with 12 bases between the two ends. CDR3 sequence: CASSASPRAFF. The CDR3 bases are TGTGCCAGCAGCGCCTCCCCGAGGGCTTTCTTT.

This clonotype has a count of ten or more. The gene calls are TRBV6-5 and TRBJ2-7; weak D call: TRBD2 (7 bases). The germline V gene encodes CDR1 MNHEY and CDR2 SVGAGI. Trimming removed 0 bases from V and 2 bases from J, with 11 bases in between. CDR3 length equals 15 residues. CDR3: CASSYSGGRAYEQYF. CDR3 nucleotides: TGTGCCAGCAGTTACTCCGGGGGGCGCGCCTACGAGCAGTACTTC.

The J gene is TRBJ2-5, the V gene TRBV5-1; perhaps TRBD1 as D (6 bases). This CDR3 has 15 amino acids. CDR1 and CDR2 from the germline V gene are SGHRS and YFSETQ. V was pared by 5 bases and J by 2 bases, with 16 bases between. CDR3: CASSRSGETQETQYF. Here the CDR3 DNA reads TGCGCCAGCAGTCGATCAGGGGAGACTCAAGAGACCCAGTACTTC.

This clonotype was recorded a few times. The gene calls are TRBV18 and TRBJ2-7, with TRBD1 matching 8 bases. Germline V CDR1 and CDR2: KGHSH, LQKENI. This CDR3 is 15 amino acids long. V dropped 2 bases and J dropped 5; count of bases not matched to a gene: 8. The CDR3, as DNA: TGTGCCAGCTCACCAGACAGGGGAATTTTTCACGAGCAGTACTTC. Translated, it gives CASSPDRGIFHEQYF.

This chain uses TRBV5-1 with TRBJ2-5, with 11 nucleotides matching TRBD1. Germline assignment: CDR1 SGHRS and CDR2 YFSETQ. V trimming: 4 bases; J trimming: 1 base; junction bases outside the gene matches: 3. The CDR3 is made up of 15 amino acids. The CDR3 nucleotides read TGCGCCAGCAGCCCTGGGACAGGGGGCCAAGAGACCCAGTACTTC. Protein product: CASSPGTGGQETQYF.

The CDR3 is CASSPFSSGRVSYNEQFF. DNA of the CDR3: TGTGCCAGCAGCCCTTTTTCTAGCGGGAGAGTTTCCTACAATGAGCAGTTCTTC. The V and J genes are TRBV7-3 and TRBJ2-1; 10 bases fit TRBD2. The CDR3 consists of 18 residues. Germline-derived CDR1 and CDR2 are SGHTA and FQGTGA. V shed 5 bases, J shed 1 base, and the junction held 11 bases outside the gene matches.

With regard to this clonotype: A much larger clone differs from this one at a single base, so this may be a read error. Because the CDR3 is missing its conserved closing phenylalanine or tryptophan, this is likely a read error. The V and J genes are TRBV3-1 and TRBJ2-2; D is unclear. The V end was cut by 6 bases, the J end by 3 bases, with 8 bases between. From germline, CDR1 is LGHDT and CDR2 YNNKEL (reference sequence). The CDR3 is made up of 13 amino acids. Here the CDR3 DNA reads TGTGCCAGCAGAGGGTCCTACACCGGGGAGCTGTTTTGT. Amino acid sequence: CASRGSYTGELFC.

The J gene is TRBJ2-7, the V gene TRBV29-1, with D hard to call. The germline CDR1 and CDR2 sequences are SQVTM and ANQGSEA. The CDR3 consists of 13 residues. V dropped 5 bases and J dropped 0 bases, with 11 bases sitting between them. CDR3 loop: CSVRPLASYEQYF. Written as DNA, the CDR3 is TGCAGCGTTCGACCGCTGGCCTCCTACGAGCAGTACTTC.

The table lists this clonotype with a few counts. This chain joins TRBV7-2 and TRBJ1-2; 10 positions match TRBD1. The CDR3 sequence is 15 residues long. CDR1 and CDR2 (germline): SGHTA, FQGNSA. V dropped 0 bases and J dropped 6; count of bases not matched to a gene: 4. CDR3 in DNA: TGTGCCAGCAGCTTAGCGACAGGGGGCGTTAATGGCTACACCTTC. This sequence encodes CASSLATGGVNGYTF.

This chain links TRBV2 with TRBJ2-2, with D perhaps being TRBD1 or TRBD2 (5 bases each). The V gene lost 6 bases and the J gene lost 2 bases, with 13 bases spanning the gap. Per germline, CDR1 SNHLY and CDR2 FYNNEI. The CDR3 is 15 residues long. CDR3 DNA: TGTGCCAGCAGGTTACCGGGGCCTAACACCGGGGAGCTGTTTTTT. Translated, it gives CASRLPGPNTGELFF.

This clonotype was seen more than once but under ten times. This chain connects TRBV20-1 to TRBJ2-3; D is unresolved. Germline CDR1 reads DFQATT; CDR2 reads SNEGSKA (reference sequence). This CDR3 region has 11 residues. This chain's CDR3 is CTPRVPDTQYF. As DNA, the CDR3 is TGCACTCCAAGGGTTCCAGATACGCAGTATTTT.

The gene calls are TRBV12-3 or TRBV12-4 and TRBJ2-3; 13 nucleotides agree with TRBD2. V lost 6 bases to trimming and J lost 4 bases; unmatched junction nucleotides: 7. There are 16 residues in the CDR3. The CDR3 DNA is TGTGCCAGCAGCCCATATACTAGCGGGAGGGCAGATACGCAGTATTTT. Encoded protein: CASSPYTSGRADTQYF.